This T cell receptor (beta chain) is from a study of T cells after yellow fever vaccination. Notes on the study in general: Booster samples showed a return of most primary-vaccination clones (approximately 96% CD4, about 88% CD8). A minor fraction of clonotypes spanned both CD4 and CD8 compartments.

For TCR, cDNA came from 5'RACE template switching, which added a universal primer site and UMIs. MiXCR was run by TCRdb on the 5' RACE reads, yielding one entry per CDR3 protein. This table has about 240,000 distinct CDR3 sequences, 6.9% appearing once. Concerning this clonotype itself: Its antigen is currently unknown.

The V gene lost 2 bases and the J gene lost 7 bases, with 9 bases spanning the gap. The CDR3 consists of 13 residues. Germline CDR1 reads SGHAT; CDR2 reads FQNNGV. Sequenced here: CD4+ T cells sorted from PBMCs, sampled 15 days after the yellow fever booster vaccination. The chain uses TRBV11-2 and TRBJ2-1, with unresolved D. The clonotype comes from a man younger than 40 who received the YFV17D yellow fever vaccine. For the CDR3, the DNA is TGTGCCAGCAGCTTAAGGTCCCAGAATGAGCAGTTCTTC. Its protein is CASSLRSQNEQFF.